The TCR beta chain described here comes from a study of Graves' ophthalmopathy and Graves' hyperthyroidism. Overall study results and limits: In blood appeared most of the expanded thyroid clonotypes whose frequency exceeded 0.001.

Transcripts of RNA were the source for amplifying TCR beta CDR3 regions. The workflow started with a first-round RT-PCR run with HTBI primers and then moved on to a second-round multiplex PCR. TCRdb re-analysed the multiplex PCR reads in MiXCR, keeping a single row per CDR3 protein. The table lists more than 550,000 distinct CDR3 sequences, roughly two fifths of them singletons, with more than 2.5% in the top ten. The CDR3 extends over 15 amino acids. CDR1 is SEHNR, CDR2 FQNEAQ, per germline (reference sequence). V lost 1 base and J lost 0, with 7 bases in between. Each donor who had ophthalmopathy showed moderate-to-severe activity, a CAS of ≥3, a NOSPECS of ≥4, and a duration under 3 months. Among the exclusions were patients with other autoimmune diseases, uncontrolled infections, pregnancy or lactation. For this clonotype: The antigen remains undetermined.

The source is an adult man with Graves' ophthalmopathy. The rearrangement uses TRBV7-9 and TRBJ1-3; no clear D gene. Material for sequencing was peripheral blood. In nucleotides, the CDR3 is TGTGCCAGCAGCTTAGAGGGAGCCTCTGGAAACACCATATATTTT. Protein product: CASSLEGASGNTIYF.